The TCR beta chain described here comes from a study of blood T cell repertoires in COVID-19. At the level of the study: Samples came from the United States, Italy and Spain, spanning acute and convalescent COVID-19. Sample material is recorded as cDNA or gDNA derived from T cells, B-cell-depleted T cells, or PBMCs.

The CDR3 loop spans 16 amino acids. CDR1 and CDR2 from the germline V gene are SGHTA and FQGNSA. V lost 0 bases, J lost 1 base, and 12 bases lay in between. Original processing notes: Estimation of nucleated cell counts was performed using reference gene primer amplification. The data were produced by immunoSEQ multiplex PCR, yet TCRdb's version contains in-frame clones alone and is incomplete. Clonal size and the V and J genes are those of that table, whereas D and trimming came from the DNA. The sample records over 150,000 clones, approximately 88% being singletons. The chain couples TRBV7-2 to TRBJ1-1; D is perhaps TRBD1 (6 bases). The sample taken for sequencing was peripheral blood. The receptor comes from a woman aged 55-70 years with acute or convalescent COVID-19. As DNA, the CDR3 is TGTGCCAGCAGCTTAGCTCGACAGGACCCGAACACTGAAGCTTTCTTT. It yields the protein CASSLARQDPNTEAFF.